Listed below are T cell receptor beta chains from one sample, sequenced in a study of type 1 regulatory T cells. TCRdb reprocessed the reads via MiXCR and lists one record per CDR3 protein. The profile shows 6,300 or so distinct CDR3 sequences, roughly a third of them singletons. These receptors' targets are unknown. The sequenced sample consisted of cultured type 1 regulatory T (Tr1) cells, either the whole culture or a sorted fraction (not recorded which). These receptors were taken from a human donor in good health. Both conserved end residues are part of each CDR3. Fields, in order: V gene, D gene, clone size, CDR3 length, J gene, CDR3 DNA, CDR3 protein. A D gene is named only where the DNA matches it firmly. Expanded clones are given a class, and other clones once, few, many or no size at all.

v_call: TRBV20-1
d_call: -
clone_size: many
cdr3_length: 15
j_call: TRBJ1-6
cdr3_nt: TGCAGTGCTAGATTCCGCGGTGGAGGATATTCACCCCTCCACTTT
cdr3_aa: CSARFRGGGYSPLHF

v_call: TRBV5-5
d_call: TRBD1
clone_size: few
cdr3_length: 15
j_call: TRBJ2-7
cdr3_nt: TGTGCCAGCAGCTTGGGACAGGGGTCCCCCTACGAGCAGTACTTC
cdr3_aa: CASSLGQGSPYEQYF

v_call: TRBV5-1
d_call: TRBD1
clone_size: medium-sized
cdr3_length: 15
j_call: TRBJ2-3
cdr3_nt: TGCGCCAGCAGCTCCACCGGGACAGGTCCAGATACGCAGTATTTT
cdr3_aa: CASSSTGTGPDTQYF

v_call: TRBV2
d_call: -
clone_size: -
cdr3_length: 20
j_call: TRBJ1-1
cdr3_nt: TGTGCCAGCAGTGAATTAGACGTAACCTCATCTGGAAAGCTCTCCACTGAAGCTTTCTTT
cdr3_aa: CASSELDVTSSGKLSTEAFF

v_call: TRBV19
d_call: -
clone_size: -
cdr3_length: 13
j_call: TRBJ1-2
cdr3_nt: TGTGCCAGTAGTATCGAAGGAACCCGGGGCTACACCTTC
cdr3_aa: CASSIEGTRGYTF

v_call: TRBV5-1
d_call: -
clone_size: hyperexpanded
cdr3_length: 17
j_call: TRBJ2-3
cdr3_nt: TGCGCCAGCAGCTTAGCCCCGACTACCGGTAGGACAGATACGCAGTATTTT
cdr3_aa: CASSLAPTTGRTDTQYF

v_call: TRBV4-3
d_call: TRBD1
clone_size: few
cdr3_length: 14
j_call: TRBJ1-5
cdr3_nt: TGCGCCAGCAGCTTAAGACAGGGAAATCAGCCCCAGCATTTT
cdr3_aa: CASSLRQGNQPQHF

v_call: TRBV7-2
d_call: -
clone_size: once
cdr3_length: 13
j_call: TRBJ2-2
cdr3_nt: TGTGCCAGCAGCTTAGGTCCTACCGGGGAGCTGTTTTTT
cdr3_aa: CASSLGPTGELFF

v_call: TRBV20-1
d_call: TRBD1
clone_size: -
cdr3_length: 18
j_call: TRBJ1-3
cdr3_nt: TGCAGTGCTCGATTATCCGGGACAGGGGAAAAGTCTGGAAACTCCATATATTTT
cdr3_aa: CSARLSGTGEKSGNSIYF

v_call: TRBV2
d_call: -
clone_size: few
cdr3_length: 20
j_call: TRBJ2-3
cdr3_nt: TGTGCCAGCAGTGCCTCCTTTTTTGATGGCCGCGCTAGAAGCACAGATACGCAGTATTTT
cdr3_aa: CASSASFFDGRARSTDTQYF

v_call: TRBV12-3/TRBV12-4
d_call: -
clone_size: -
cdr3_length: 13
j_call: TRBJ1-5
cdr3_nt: TGTGCCAGCAGTTGGACAGAGAATCGGCCCCAGCATTTT
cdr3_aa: CASSWTENRPQHF

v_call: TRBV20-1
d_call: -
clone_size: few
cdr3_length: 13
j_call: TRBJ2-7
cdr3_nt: TGCAGTGCTAGCGAGACATTTACTAGCGAGCAGTACTTC
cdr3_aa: CSASETFTSEQYF

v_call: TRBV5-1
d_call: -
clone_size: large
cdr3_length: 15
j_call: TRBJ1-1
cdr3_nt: TGCGCCAGCAGCTTGGGGGGACGGAGGAACACTGAAGCTTTCTTT
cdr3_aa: CASSLGGRRNTEAFF

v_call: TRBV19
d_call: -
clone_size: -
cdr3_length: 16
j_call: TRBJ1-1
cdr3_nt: TGTGCCAGTAGTATGGGTTATGGAGGGGTGAACACTGAAGCTTTCTTT
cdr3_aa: CASSMGYGGVNTEAFF

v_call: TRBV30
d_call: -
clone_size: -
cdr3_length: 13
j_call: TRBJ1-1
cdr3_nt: TGTGCCTGGAGTTTCGAGGGGGGCACTGAAGCTTTCTTT
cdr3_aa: CAWSFEGGTEAFF

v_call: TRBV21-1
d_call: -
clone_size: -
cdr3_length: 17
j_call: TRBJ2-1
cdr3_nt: TGTGCCAGCAGCAAAGGCCCACTAGCGGGAGATTACAATGAGCAGTTCTTC
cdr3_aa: CASSKGPLAGDYNEQFF

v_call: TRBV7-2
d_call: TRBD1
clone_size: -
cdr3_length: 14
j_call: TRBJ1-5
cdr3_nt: TGTGCCAGCAGCGTCGACAGGGTCCCTCAGCCCCAGCATTTT
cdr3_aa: CASSVDRVPQPQHF

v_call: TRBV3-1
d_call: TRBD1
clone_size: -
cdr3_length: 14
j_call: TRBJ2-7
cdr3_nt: TGTGCCAGCAGTCAACAGGGGGCCCATGGGGAGCAGTACTTC
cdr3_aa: CASSQQGAHGEQYF

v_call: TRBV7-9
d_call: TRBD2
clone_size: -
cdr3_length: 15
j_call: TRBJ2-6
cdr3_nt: TGTGCCAGCAGCCCCAGACTAGCGGAATCCAACGTCCTGACTTTC
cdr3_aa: CASSPRLAESNVLTF

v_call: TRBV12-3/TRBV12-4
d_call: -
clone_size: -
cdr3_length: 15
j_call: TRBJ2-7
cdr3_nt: TGTGCCAGCAGTCCCCGACATTCGTCCTCCTACGAGCAGTACTTC
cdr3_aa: CASSPRHSSSYEQYF

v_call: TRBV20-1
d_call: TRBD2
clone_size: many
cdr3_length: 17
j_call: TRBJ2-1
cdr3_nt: TGCAGTGCTACCGGGACTAGCGGGATGGGGGACTACAATGAGCAGTTCTTC
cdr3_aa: CSATGTSGMGDYNEQFF